The sequence of this TCR beta chain was determined in a study of cytomegalovirus exposure and HLA in healthy donors. The V gene lost 6 bases and the J gene lost 2 bases, with 8 bases spanning the gap. This CDR3 comprises 12 residues. Germline loops: CDR1 MNHNY, CDR2 SVGAGI (reference sequence). PCR amplification relied on 60 Vbeta primers (plus 13 Jbeta primers). The method was immunoSEQ multiplex PCR; TCRdb's version includes in-frame clones alone and lacks a portion of them. This table holds 100,000 or so clones, roughly three quarters found once. This clonotype was sampled from a male donor in good health and CMV-seropositive. The chain employs TRBV6-6 and TRBJ2-7, with unresolved D. The sequenced material came from PBMCs. The CDR3 region is CASSPATYEQYF. The CDR3 coding sequence is TGTGCCAGCAGCCCTGCGACCTACGAGCAGTACTTC.